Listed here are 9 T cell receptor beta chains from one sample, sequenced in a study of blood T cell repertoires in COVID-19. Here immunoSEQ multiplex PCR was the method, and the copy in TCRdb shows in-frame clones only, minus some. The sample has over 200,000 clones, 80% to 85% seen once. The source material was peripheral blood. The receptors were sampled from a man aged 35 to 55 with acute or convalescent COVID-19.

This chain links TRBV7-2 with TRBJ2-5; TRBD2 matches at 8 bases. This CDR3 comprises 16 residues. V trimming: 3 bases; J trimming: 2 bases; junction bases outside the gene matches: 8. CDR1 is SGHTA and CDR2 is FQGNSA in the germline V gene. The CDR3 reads CASSFTSGGDQETQYF. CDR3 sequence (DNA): TGTGCCAGCAGCTTCACTAGCGGAGGCGATCAAGAGACCCAGTACTTC.

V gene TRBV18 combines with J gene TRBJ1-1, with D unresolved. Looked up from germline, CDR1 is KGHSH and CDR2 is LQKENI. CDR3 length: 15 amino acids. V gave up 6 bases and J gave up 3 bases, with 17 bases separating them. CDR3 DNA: TGTGCCAGCTCCCCGGGCGGAGGGAGGGACACTGAAGCTTTCTTT. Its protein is CASSPGGGRDTEAFF.

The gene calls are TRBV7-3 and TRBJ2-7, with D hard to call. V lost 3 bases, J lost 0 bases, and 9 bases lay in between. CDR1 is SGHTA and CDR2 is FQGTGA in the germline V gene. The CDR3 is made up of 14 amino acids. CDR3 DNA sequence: TGTGCCAGCAGCTTGGGCCCAAGCTCCTACGAGCAGTACTTC. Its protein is CASSLGPSSYEQYF.

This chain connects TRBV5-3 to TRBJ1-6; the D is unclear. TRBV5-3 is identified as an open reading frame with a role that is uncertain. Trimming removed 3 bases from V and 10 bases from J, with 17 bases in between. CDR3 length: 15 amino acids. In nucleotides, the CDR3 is TGTGCCAGAAGCTGGAGGATTGGACCCCTCTCACCCCTCCACTTT. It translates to CARSWRIGPLSPLHF.

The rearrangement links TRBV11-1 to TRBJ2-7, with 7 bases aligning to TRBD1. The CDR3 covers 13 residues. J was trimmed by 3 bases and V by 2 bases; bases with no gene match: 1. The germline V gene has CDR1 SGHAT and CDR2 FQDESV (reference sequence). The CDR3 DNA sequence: TGTGCCAGCAGCTTAAGACAGGGCTACGAGCAGTACTTC. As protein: CASSLRQGYEQYF.

The CDR3 reads CASSLAWLAGETGTQYF. The CDR3 DNA reads as TGTGCCAGCAGCTTGGCCTGGCTAGCGGGAGAAACGGGTACGCAGTATTTT. The chain has TRBV5-5 and TRBJ2-3, with 10 bases fitting TRBD2. The CDR3 length is 17 residues. V trimming: 0 bases; J trimming: 8 bases; junction bases outside the gene matches: 12. CDR1 SGHKS and CDR2 YYEKEE come from the germline V gene (reference sequence).

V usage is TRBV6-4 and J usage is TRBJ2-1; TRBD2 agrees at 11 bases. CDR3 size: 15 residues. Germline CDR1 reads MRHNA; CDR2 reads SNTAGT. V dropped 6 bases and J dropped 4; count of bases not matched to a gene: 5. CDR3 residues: CASRPLAGGYNEQFF. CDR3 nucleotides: TGTGCCAGCAGACCCTTAGCGGGAGGGTACAATGAGCAGTTCTTC.

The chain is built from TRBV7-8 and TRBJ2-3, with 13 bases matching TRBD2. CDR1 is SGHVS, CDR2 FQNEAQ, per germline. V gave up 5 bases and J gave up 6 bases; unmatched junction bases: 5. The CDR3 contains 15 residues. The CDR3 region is CASSLRTSGSDTQYF. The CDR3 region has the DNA TGTGCCAGCAGCCTCCGGACTAGCGGGAGTGATACGCAGTATTTT.

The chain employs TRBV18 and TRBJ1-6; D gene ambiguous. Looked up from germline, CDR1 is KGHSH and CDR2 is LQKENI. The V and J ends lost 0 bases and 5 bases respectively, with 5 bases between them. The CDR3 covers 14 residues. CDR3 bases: TGTGCCAGCTCACCACCGTTCGATAATTCACCCCTCCACTTT. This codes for CASSPPFDNSPLHF.